This T cell receptor beta chain was retrieved from a study of T cells in Graves' hyperthyroidism and ophthalmopathy. Study results and limitations: The model made its ophthalmopathy prediction, and onset followed a median approximately 6 months later. The authors' 13 V-J model separated ophthalmopathy from stable hyperthyroidism.

Uncontrolled infection, other autoimmune disease, pregnancy or lactation excluded patients. Every diagnosis used clinical symptoms, serum thyroxine and TRAb, thyroid ultrasound and orbital computed tomography. Notes on this clonotype: Its specificity is not known.

Looked up from germline, CDR1 is SGHTA and CDR2 is FQGTGA. Trimming pared 6 bases from V and 6 bases from J, leaving 17 bases between. The CDR3 consists of 14 residues. It was RNA transcripts that yielded the amplified TCR beta CDR3 regions. The TCR CDR3 was amplified in a first-round RT-PCR using the HTBI primer set. Via MiXCR, TCRdb re-called the multiplex PCR reads, giving one row per CDR3 protein. The data show roughly 100,000 distinct CDR3 sequences, approximately 40% seen once. The sequenced sample was peripheral blood or thyroid tissue (not recorded which). The chain carries TRBV7-3 and TRBJ1-2, with D perhaps TRBD1 (5 bases). This clonotype originated in a woman in her twenties or thirties with Graves' hyperthyroidism. CDR3 region: CASSLRQGGDGYTF. In DNA, the CDR3 is TGTGCCAGCAGTTTACGGCAGGGTGGCGATGGCTACACCTTC.